One and the same sample provided the 32 T cell receptor beta chains below, sequenced in a study of T cells in tuberculosis. Some clones are missing from TCRdb's copy, which holds only in-frame ones; the method was immunoSEQ multiplex PCR. The sample holds 50,000 or so clones, roughly 87% seen once. Thawed, overnight-rested PBMC were stained with GMM-loaded CD1B tetramer, viability dye and anti-CD3, then sorted. CD1B tetramers were loaded with Rhodococcus equi-derived C32 glucose monomycolate. Sequenced material: CD1b-GMM tetramer-negative cells sorted from PBMCs. These receptor sequences come from an adult woman with latent tuberculosis.

The rearrangement links TRBV7-2 to TRBJ1-2; D is unresolved. Germline loops: CDR1 SGHTA, CDR2 FQGNSA. Trimming took 1 base from V and 2 from J, leaving 8 bases between them. This CDR3 is built from 14 residues. CDR3 nucleotide sequence: TGTGCCAGCAGCTTAGACAGATTAAACTATGGCTACACCTTC. Translated: CASSLDRLNYGYTF.

This chain connects TRBV6-1 to TRBJ2-7, with D possibly being TRBD1 (6 bases). Trimming took 3 bases from V and 4 from J, leaving 19 bases between them. The length of the CDR3 is 16 residues. The germline V gene has CDR1 MNHNS and CDR2 SASEGT. DNA for the CDR3: TGTGCCAGCAGTGATGACGACAGGCGGCCCCAGTACGAGCAGTACTTC. It encodes CASSDDDRRPQYEQYF.

The rearrangement joins TRBV5-6 to TRBJ1-2, with D unresolved. Germline V gives CDR1 SGHDT, CDR2 YYEEEE. This CDR3 spans 12 amino acids. V gave up 4 bases and J gave up 4 bases, with 8 bases separating them. The CDR3 reads CASSPGSYGYTF. The CDR3 DNA follows: TGTGCCAGCAGCCCTGGGAGCTATGGCTACACCTTC.

The rearrangement links TRBV6-6 to TRBJ2-1, with D possibly matching TRBD2 (6 bases). The germline gives CDR1 MNHNY, CDR2 SVGAGI (reference sequence). V lost 10 bases and J lost 7, with 20 bases in between. This CDR3 is 14 amino acids long. The CDR3 region is CATRLGSAQNEQFF. CDR3 DNA: TGTGCCACCAGACTAGGGTCGGCACAGAATGAGCAGTTCTTC.

The V gene is TRBV25-1, the J gene TRBJ1-6; D call uncertain. In germline, CDR1 is MGHDK, CDR2 SYGVNS. The V end lost 1 base, the J end lost 13 bases, and 14 bases lay between the germline ends. CDR3 length: 14 residues. DNA of the CDR3: TGTGCCAGCAGTGAATTCAGCGAAAGGCACCCCCTCCACTTT. Its protein is CASSEFSERHPLHF.

J is TRBJ2-1 and V is TRBV9; 12 nucleotides agree with TRBD2. Per the germline V gene, CDR1 is SGDLS and CDR2 is YYNGEE. With 3 bases clipped from V and 4 bases from J, the junction kept 5 bases outside the gene matches. CDR3 length: 16 amino acids. Written as DNA, the CDR3 is TGTGCCAGCAGCGACATAGGACTAGCGGGGTACAATGAGCAGTTCTTC. It specifies CASSDIGLAGYNEQFF.

This chain uses TRBV15 with TRBJ2-7; no reliable D call. The V gene's germline CDR1 is LNHNV and CDR2 YYDKDF (reference sequence). Trimming removed 1 base at V and 1 base at J, with 20 bases between. CDR3 length: 18 amino acids. CDR3 bases: TGTGCCACCAGCAGAGTCCCCCCTCCCGGGTCGATTTCCTACGAGCAGTACTTC. Its translation is CATSRVPPPGSISYEQYF.

The table lists this clone with a few counts. The V call is TRBV6-6, the J call TRBJ1-4, with TRBD1 matching 7 bases. The V gene's germline CDR1 is MNHNY and CDR2 SVGAGI (reference sequence). CDR3 length equals 13 residues. Losses at the gene ends were 11 bases for V and 3 bases for J; bases not matched to a gene: 6. The CDR3 bases are TGTGCCGCCATGACAGGGCCTAATGAAAAACTGTTTTTT. It yields the protein CAAMTGPNEKLFF.

This rearrangement joins TRBV18 to TRBJ2-7; D is undetermined. This CDR3 spans 12 amino acids. CDR1 is KGHSH and CDR2 is LQKENI in the germline V gene. V was cut by 4 bases and J by 3 bases, with 7 bases left in between. DNA of the CDR3: TGTGCCAGCTCACTCGACAACTACGAGCAGTACTTC. This gives the protein CASSLDNYEQYF.

The chain employs TRBV5-6 and TRBJ2-7; 11 bases match TRBD2. The junction had 8 bases not matched to a gene; V was cut back by 0 bases and J by 6 bases. The germline V gene encodes CDR1 SGHDT and CDR2 YYEEEE. This CDR3 contains 16 residues. The CDR3 DNA follows: TGTGCCAGCAGCTTGGCCTCACTAGCGGGAGAGAGCGAGCAGTACTTC. This gives the protein CASSLASLAGESEQYF.

V usage is TRBV10-3 and J usage is TRBJ2-7, with TRBD2 matching over 11 bases. Germline V lookup: CDR1 ENHRY, CDR2 SYGVKD. This CDR3 is 15 amino acids long. Unmatched junction bases numbered 7, after V lost 5 bases and J lost 4 bases. CDR3 nucleotides: TGTGCCATCAGTAGTAGCGGGAGGGTGTTGTACGAGCAGTACTTC. Translated, it gives CAISSSGRVLYEQYF.

V and J are TRBV7-3 and TRBJ2-3, with D uncertain. This CDR3 comprises 15 residues. Trimming cost V 1 base and J 2 bases, with 10 bases left between them. CDR1 SGHTA and CDR2 FQGTGA come from the germline V gene. The CDR3 DNA is TGTGCCAGCAGCTTAAGCGGCTCCTACACAGATACGCAGTATTTT. Its protein is CASSLSGSYTDTQYF.

The rearrangement uses TRBV19 and TRBJ2-6; 12 bases align to TRBD1. The germline V gene encodes CDR1 LNHDA and CDR2 SQIVND (reference sequence). The CDR3 totals 20 residues. The V and J ends lost 2 bases and 0 bases, in that order; junction bases with no gene match: 8. CDR3 bases: TGTGCCAGTAGTATACGGGACAGGGGGCCCTCCATCTCTGGGGCCAACGTCCTGACTTTC. Translating it yields CASSIRDRGPSISGANVLTF.

On this clone: This specimen includes other DNA sequences encoding the same CDR3. The gene calls are TRBV5-1 and TRBJ1-2; D unclear. This CDR3 has 14 residues. The germline gives CDR1 SGHRS, CDR2 YFSETQ. The V end was cut by 1 base, the J end by 2 bases, with 9 bases between. CDR3 DNA: TGCGCCAGCAGCTTGAGTCCGGGGAACTATGGCTACACCTTC. This sequence encodes CASSLSPGNYGYTF.

The CDR3 DNA sequence: TGTGCCAGCAGTTACTACCTTCAGGGATCAGAGACCCAGTACTTC. It encodes CASSYYLQGSETQYF. V usage is TRBV6-6 and J usage is TRBJ2-5, with a tentative D call TRBD1 (5 bases). Per the germline V gene, CDR1 is MNHNY and CDR2 is SVGAGI (reference sequence). This CDR3 spans 15 amino acids. Trimming removed 1 base at V and 4 bases at J, with 13 bases between.

CDR3 sequence (DNA): TGTGCCAGCAGTTGGACTAGCGGTGGGGGAGAGACCCAGTACTTC. It codes for CASSWTSGGGETQYF. The genes are TRBV5-4 and TRBJ2-5, with 10 bases identical to TRBD2. CDR1 is SGHNT, CDR2 YYREEE, per germline (reference sequence). The CDR3 totals 15 residues. The trim removed 5 bases at V and 4 bases at J, leaving 8 bases unmatched.

The chain employs TRBV4-2 and TRBJ2-6; 10 bases align to TRBD1. V shed 1 base, J shed 0 bases, and the junction held 15 bases outside the gene matches. Germline values: CDR1 LGHNA, CDR2 YNFKEQ. The CDR3 runs 22 residues. The chain's CDR3 is CASSQGDRGKAGGISGANVLTF. CDR3 nucleotides: TGTGCCAGCAGCCAAGGGGACAGGGGAAAGGCGGGGGGAATCTCTGGGGCCAACGTCCTGACTTTC.

The chain links TRBV11-2 to TRBJ2-2, with a possible D match to TRBD2 (5 bases). The V gene's germline CDR1 is SGHAT and CDR2 FQNNGV. Trimming stripped 2 bases from V and 1 base from J, with 11 bases between. The CDR3 extends over 16 amino acids. The CDR3 DNA reads TGTGCCAGCAGCTTAACCCACGGGGAGAACACCGGGGAGCTGTTTTTT. This gives the protein CASSLTHGENTGELFF.

This chain connects TRBV6-5 to TRBJ2-7; D may be TRBD1 (6 bases). V gave up 4 bases and J gave up 3 bases, with 13 bases separating them. CDR1 and CDR2 from the germline V gene are MNHEY and SVGAGI. This CDR3 comprises 14 residues. CDR3 sequence: CASSSTGQDYEQYF. The CDR3 nucleotides are TGTGCCAGCAGTTCGACGGGACAAGACTACGAGCAGTACTTC.

This chain connects TRBV10-3 to TRBJ1-2; the D is unclear. The CDR3 length is 14 residues. Trimming left V 1 base short and J 3 bases short, with 9 bases between. Germline V gives CDR1 ENHRY, CDR2 SYGVKD. Here the CDR3 reads CAISEWSGDYGYTF. The CDR3 nucleotides read TGTGCCATCAGTGAGTGGTCAGGTGACTATGGCTACACCTTC.

The chain combines TRBV6-4 with TRBJ2-1; no definite D call. Germline V CDR1 and CDR2: MRHNA, SNTAGT. The CDR3 has 13 amino acids. Trimming took off 2 bases at V and 6 bases at J, with 8 bases between the two ends. Here the CDR3 DNA reads TGTGCCAGCAGTGACCTCCCTACCAATGAGCAGTTCTTC. This translates into CASSDLPTNEQFF.

This chain joins TRBV9 and TRBJ2-3; possible D gene TRBD2, 5 bases. Trimming removed 4 bases at V and 0 bases at J, with 9 bases between. This CDR3 comprises 14 residues. The V gene's germline CDR1 is SGDLS and CDR2 YYNGEE. CDR3 nucleotide sequence: TGTGCCAGCAGCCGGACTGCCAGCACAGATACGCAGTATTTT. Amino acids: CASSRTASTDTQYF.

The chain recombines TRBV9 with TRBJ1-1; 7 bases align to TRBD1. The CDR3 loop spans 15 amino acids. V shed 3 bases, J shed 1 base, and the junction held 6 bases outside the gene matches. Germline-derived CDR1 and CDR2 are SGDLS and YYNGEE. The chain's CDR3 is CASSEYRGPNTEAFF. The CDR3 bases are TGTGCCAGCAGCGAATACAGGGGCCCGAACACTGAAGCTTTCTTT.

CDR3 nucleotides: TGCGCCAGCAGCTCTGGGACAGGGTCTTCACCCCTCCACTTT. Encoded protein: CASSSGTGSSPLHF. This chain connects TRBV5-1 to TRBJ1-6; 9 nucleotides match TRBD1. Germline V gene sequence: CDR1 SGHRS, CDR2 YFSETQ. Trimming removed 3 bases from V and 9 bases from J; junction bases left unmatched: 4. This CDR3 is built from 14 residues.

CDR3 protein: CASSLAGVFNTDTQYF. In nucleotides, the CDR3 is TGTGCCAGCAGCTTAGCGGGAGTGTTCAACACAGATACGCAGTATTTT. The genes are TRBV7-8 and TRBJ2-3, with a weak D call TRBD2 (5 bases). V was pared by 0 bases and J by 2 bases, with 12 bases between. The CDR3 covers 16 residues. CDR1 and CDR2 from the germline V gene are SGHVS and FQNEAQ.

The chain links TRBV18 to TRBJ1-5; D is possibly TRBD1 (5 bases). V was shortened by 3 bases and J by 0 bases, with 18 bases between the two germline ends. This CDR3 has 18 residues. Germline V gene data show CDR1 as KGHSH and CDR2 as LQKENI. The CDR3 spells CASSPLDRASYSNQPQHF. As DNA, the CDR3 is TGTGCCAGCTCACCCCTAGACAGAGCTAGTTATAGCAATCAGCCCCAGCATTTT.

This clone appeared once. This chain connects TRBV2 to TRBJ1-2; D remains unclear. CDR3 length equals 16 residues. Germline V lookup: CDR1 SNHLY, CDR2 FYNNEI. Trimming cost V 2 bases and J 7 bases, with 20 bases left between them. The CDR3, as DNA: TGTGCCAGCAGTGAAAAAAGCTATCGACGACGGGGTGGCTACACCTTC. As protein: CASSEKSYRRRGGYTF. Full variable domain (remainder filled in from reference TRBV2 and TRBJ1-2): EPEVTQTPSHQVTQMGQEVILRCVPISNHLYFYWYRQILGQKVEFLVSFYNNEISEKSEIFDDQFSVERPDGSNFTLKIRSTKLEDSAMYFCASSEKSYRRRGGYTFGSGTRLTVV.

V and J are TRBV7-8 and TRBJ2-4; 11 bases align to TRBD1. V shed 5 bases and J 5 bases; nucleotides not matched to a gene: 2. CDR3 length equals 14 residues. Germline CDR1 is SGHVS and CDR2 is FQNEAQ. CDR3: CASSEGQGENIQYF. The CDR3 nucleotides read TGTGCCAGCAGCGAGGGACAGGGGGAAAACATTCAGTACTTC.

The chain links TRBV5-1 to TRBJ2-2; D might be TRBD1 (7 bases). Germline lookup yields CDR1 SGHRS and CDR2 YFSETQ. The CDR3 consists of 15 residues. V was pared by 4 bases and J by 4 bases, with 14 bases between. The DNA of the CDR3 is TGCGCCAGCAGCACGGGACAGCGGGTCACCGGGGAGCTGTTTTTT. Translation: CASSTGQRVTGELFF.

This clone was seen a handful of times. The gene calls are TRBV7-2 and TRBJ2-3; D gene unclear. The CDR3 runs to 14 residues. Germline CDR1 reads SGHTA; CDR2 reads FQGNSA. Trimming cost V 1 base and J 1 base, with 6 bases left between them. The CDR3 DNA reads as TGTGCCAGCAGCTTAGGTTATGGCACAGATACGCAGTATTTT. Protein: CASSLGYGTDTQYF.

This chain links TRBV19 with TRBJ1-5; the match to TRBD1 covers 8 bases. The V and J ends lost 5 bases and 9 bases, in that order; junction bases with no gene match: 9. This CDR3 contains 14 residues. Germline values: CDR1 LNHDA, CDR2 SQIVND (reference sequence). In nucleotides, the CDR3 is TGTGCCAGTAGTCAGGGACAGGTTAGTTCGCCCCAGCATTTT. Residues: CASSQGQVSSPQHF.

Written as DNA, the CDR3 is TGTGCCAGCAGCGCGGGACAGGGCGGGGAGCTGTTTTTT. Translating gives CASSAGQGGELFF. The J gene is TRBJ2-2, the V gene TRBV9; 9 bases are a match to TRBD1. After removal of 3 bases from V and 7 bases from J, the junction contained 1 base not matched to a gene. This CDR3 spans 13 amino acids. CDR1 is SGDLS, CDR2 YYNGEE, per germline.